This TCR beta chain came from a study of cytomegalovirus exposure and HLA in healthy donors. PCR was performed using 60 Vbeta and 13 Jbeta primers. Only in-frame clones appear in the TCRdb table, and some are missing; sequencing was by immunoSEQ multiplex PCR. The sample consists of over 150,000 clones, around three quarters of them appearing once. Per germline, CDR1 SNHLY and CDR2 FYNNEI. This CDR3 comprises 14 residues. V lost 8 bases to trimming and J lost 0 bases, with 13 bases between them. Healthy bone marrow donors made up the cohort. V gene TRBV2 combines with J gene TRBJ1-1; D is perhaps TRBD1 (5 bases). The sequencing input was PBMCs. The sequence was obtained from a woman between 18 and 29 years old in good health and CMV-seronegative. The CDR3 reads CASDWGAVNTEAFF. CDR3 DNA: TGTGCCAGCGACTGGGGCGCGGTGAACACTGAAGCTTTCTTT.